One sample yielded the 22 T cell receptor beta chains listed below, sequenced in a study of blood T cell repertoires in COVID-19. TCRdb's copy holds only in-frame clones and misses some; the assay was immunoSEQ multiplex PCR. The sample lists 140,000 or so clones, about 88% occurring once. Sequenced: peripheral blood. These receptors were obtained from a human donor in a cohort sampled during active COVID-19.

The chain combines TRBV15 with TRBJ2-1; 11 bases are shared with TRBD2. The CDR3 totals 17 residues. Germline CDR1 LNHNV, CDR2 YYDKDF (reference sequence). V was pared by 0 bases and J by 4 bases, with 5 bases of the junction left unmatched. This CDR3 is CATSRDPGLADYNEQFF. CDR3 sequence (DNA): TGTGCCACCAGCAGAGACCCGGGACTAGCGGATTACAATGAGCAGTTCTTC. Based on the CDR3 plus reference TRBV15 and TRBJ2-1, the full variable domain is DAMVIQNPRYQVTQFGKPVTLSCSQTLNHNVMYWYQQKSSQAPKLLFHYYDKDFNNEADTPDNFQSRRPNTSFCFLDIRSPGLGDTAMYLCATSRDPGLADYNEQFFGPGTRLTVL.

In regard to this clone: One end of the junction is discordant with germline, which a read error may explain. The chain links TRBV18 to TRBJ2-2, with TRBD1 matching 7 bases. CDR1 and CDR2 from the germline V gene are KGHSH and LQKENI. This CDR3 has 15 residues. CDR3 residues: CATSPEGAPPGELFF. Written as DNA, the CDR3 is TGTGCCACCTCACCTGAGGGGGCGCCTCCCGGGGAGCTGTTTTTT.

The J gene is TRBJ1-2, the V gene TRBV9, with 9 nucleotides matching TRBD1. Trimming at V came to 3 bases and at J to 4 bases, leaving 7 bases not matched to a gene. The germline CDR1 and CDR2 sequences are SGDLS and YYNGEE. The CDR3 extends over 15 amino acids. The CDR3 here is CASSATTGGAYGYTF. The CDR3 nucleotides are TGTGCCAGCAGCGCTACGACAGGGGGGGCCTATGGCTACACCTTC.

This clone was seen once. The CDR3 region is CASSLTATNSPLHF. The CDR3 DNA follows: TGTGCCAGCAGCTTAACCGCTACTAATTCACCCCTCCACTTT. The chain couples TRBV9 to TRBJ1-6; D ambiguous. The CDR3 sequence is 14 residues long. Trimming shortened V by 4 bases and J by 6 bases, and 11 bases separated the two germline ends. Germline V gene sequence: CDR1 SGDLS, CDR2 YYNGEE.

This clone was detected many times. This sequence joins TRBV7-8 and TRBJ1-3, with D hard to call. V dropped 0 bases and J dropped 8 bases, with 14 bases sitting between them. The germline CDR1 and CDR2 sequences are SGHVS and FQNEAQ. The CDR3 covers 15 residues. As DNA, the CDR3 is TGTGCCAGCAGCTTAGCGTTCGGGTTCGGGGACACCATATATTTT. Its protein is CASSLAFGFGDTIYF.

The chain combines TRBV18 with TRBJ1-3, with 9 bases identical to TRBD1. Germline CDR1 reads KGHSH; CDR2 reads LQKENI. Unmatched junction bases numbered 8, after V lost 2 bases and J lost 0 bases. This CDR3 is built from 18 residues. The CDR3 region is CASSPSADRGYSGNTIYF. CDR3 bases: TGTGCCAGCTCACCATCGGCGGACAGGGGTTACTCTGGAAACACCATATATTTT.

This clone was seen repeatedly, ten times or more. The chain is built from TRBV4-2 and TRBJ1-3; no definite D call. This CDR3 has 16 residues. The V and J ends lost 5 bases and 0 bases respectively, with 14 bases between them. In germline, CDR1 is LGHNA, CDR2 YNFKEQ. CDR3 sequence (DNA): TGTGCCAGCAGCTTGGCCGGGGAAGGCTCTGGAAACACCATATATTTT. It yields the protein CASSLAGEGSGNTIYF.

The chain couples TRBV6-5 to TRBJ2-3; 7 nucleotides match TRBD2. V lost 2 bases to trimming and J lost 1 base; unmatched junction nucleotides: 3. CDR3 length: 15 residues. CDR1 is MNHEY, CDR2 SVGAGI, per germline. Here the CDR3 reads CASSYQAGGTDTQYF. CDR3 sequence (DNA): TGTGCCAGCAGTTACCAGGCGGGAGGCACAGATACGCAGTATTTT.

This chain links TRBV5-1 with TRBJ1-1; TRBD1 matches 9 bases. Trimming removed 0 bases from V and 4 bases from J; junction bases left unmatched: 7. Germline lookup yields CDR1 SGHRS and CDR2 YFSETQ. This CDR3 is 16 amino acids long. The CDR3 DNA follows: TGCGCCAGCAGCTTGGGCCGAACAGGGGGCGGCACTGAAGCTTTCTTT. It encodes CASSLGRTGGGTEAFF.

In its sample, this clone was seen once. The chain has TRBV4-1 and TRBJ2-2, with D perhaps TRBD1 (7 bases). CDR3 length: 16 residues. From germline, CDR1 is MGHRA and CDR2 YSYEKL. V shed 3 bases and J shed 5 bases, with 16 bases lying between them. CDR3 in DNA: TGCGCCAGCAGCCATCCCAGGGGGGATGTGACCGGGGAGCTGTTTTTT. This gives the protein CASSHPRGDVTGELFF.

This clone has just one count. The gene calls are TRBV6-6 and TRBJ2-1, with D unclear. Germline lookup yields CDR1 MNHNY and CDR2 SVGAGI (reference sequence). CDR3 length: 12 amino acids. V was pared by 10 bases and J by 5 bases, with 12 bases between. DNA of the CDR3: TGTGCCACGTCTTTAGTGAACAATGAGCAGTTCTTC. It yields the protein CATSLVNNEQFF.

This rearrangement joins TRBV27 to TRBJ2-7; 9 nucleotides match TRBD2. Germline V lookup: CDR1 MNHEY, CDR2 SMNVEV (reference sequence). The CDR3 has 15 residues. J gave up 0 bases and V 5 bases, and 5 bases lay outside the gene matches. DNA of the CDR3: TGTGCCAGCAGTACTAGCGGGCAGCACTCCTACGAGCAGTACTTC. Amino acid sequence: CASSTSGQHSYEQYF.

The V gene is TRBV28, the J gene TRBJ2-2; 9 positions match TRBD2. V dropped 5 bases and J dropped 3; count of bases not matched to a gene: 13. This CDR3 is built from 18 residues. The germline CDR1 and CDR2 sequences are MDHEN and SYDVKM. The CDR3 coding sequence is TGTGCCAGCAGTCCCCCTAGGAGCGGGAGGCCTCACACCGGGGAGCTGTTTTTT. Protein sequence: CASSPPRSGRPHTGELFF.

This clone was recorded only once. The CDR3 region has the DNA TGTGCCACCAGTGATTCCGGGAGAGGCGACAATGAGCAGTTCTTC. As protein: CATSDSGRGDNEQFF. This rearrangement joins TRBV24-1 to TRBJ2-1; weak D call: TRBD2 (6 bases). CDR3 length: 15 amino acids. The germline V and J ends were trimmed by 2 bases and 5 bases, with 12 bases remaining between them. CDR1 is KGHDR, CDR2 SFDVKD, per germline.

This clone was seen a handful of times. The rearrangement joins TRBV29-1 to TRBJ2-7; a weak D match, TRBD1 (5 bases). The CDR3 contains 15 residues. The germline V and J ends were trimmed by 6 bases and 2 bases, with 20 bases remaining between them. CDR1 is SQVTM and CDR2 is ANQGSEA in the germline V gene. The CDR3 DNA reads as TGCAGCGTAGTCCCCGCCCGGACAAGGGCCTACGAGCAGTACTTC. Translated: CSVVPARTRAYEQYF.

This clone was observed a few times. This chain connects TRBV12-5 to TRBJ1-4, with D possibly being TRBD1 (6 bases). Germline V gene sequence: CDR1 LGHNT, CDR2 FRNRAP. V lost 3 bases, J lost 3 bases, and 14 bases lay in between. The length of the CDR3 is 16 residues. The CDR3, as DNA: TGTGCTAGTGGTTTAAGTCAGGGGCGAGCTAATGAAAAACTGTTTTTT. It codes for CASGLSQGRANEKLFF.

The gene calls are TRBV5-1 and TRBJ2-3; D is ambiguous. The CDR3 loop spans 14 amino acids. CDR1 and CDR2 (germline): SGHRS, YFSETQ. V was trimmed by 5 bases and J by 2 bases, leaving 12 bases between them. This chain's CDR3 is CASSWAPSTDTQYF. CDR3 in DNA: TGCGCCAGCAGTTGGGCTCCATCCACAGATACGCAGTATTTT.

This chain links TRBV6-5 with TRBJ2-1; 11 bases align to TRBD2. In germline, CDR1 is MNHEY, CDR2 SVGAGI. This CDR3 is 16 amino acids long. Trimming cost V 3 bases and J 8 bases; bases outside gene matches: 9. The chain's CDR3 is CASSYLIAGGPHEQFF. In DNA, the CDR3 is TGTGCCAGCAGTTATCTGATAGCGGGAGGGCCCCATGAGCAGTTCTTC.

The J gene is TRBJ2-3, the V gene TRBV4-1, with 13 bases identical to TRBD2. This CDR3 has 18 residues. Germline CDR1 MGHRA, CDR2 YSYEKL. The trim removed 4 bases at V and 1 base at J, leaving 8 bases unmatched. The CDR3 coding sequence is TGCGCCAGCAGCCTTCTCATCGGGACTAGCGGGGGCACAGATACGCAGTATTTT. Translation gives CASSLLIGTSGGTDTQYF.

In its sample, this clone was seen once. The chain uses TRBV5-1 and TRBJ2-1; 7 nucleotides line up with TRBD1. The trim removed 3 bases at V and 8 bases at J, leaving 11 bases unmatched. The CDR3 is made up of 15 amino acids. Looked up from germline, CDR1 is SGHRS and CDR2 is YFSETQ. This CDR3 reads CASSYGSAGGDEQFF. The DNA of the CDR3 is TGCGCCAGCAGCTACGGGTCGGCAGGGGGTGATGAGCAGTTCTTC.

The CDR3 loop is CASSRTPGTGVVGYTF. For the CDR3, the DNA is TGCGCCAGCAGCCGGACCCCCGGGACAGGGGTCGTTGGCTACACCTTC. The rearrangement uses TRBV5-1 and TRBJ1-2, with 10 positions matching TRBD1. The V gene's germline CDR1 is SGHRS and CDR2 YFSETQ. After removal of 4 bases from V and 7 bases from J, the junction contained 13 bases not matched to a gene. CDR3 length equals 16 residues.

This clone was seen many times. This chain connects TRBV24-1 to TRBJ2-1, with TRBD2 matching over 10 bases. The CDR3 has 15 residues. Germline V gene sequence: CDR1 KGHDR, CDR2 SFDVKD. With V trimmed by 4 bases and J by 10 bases, 9 bases remained unmatched. CDR3 protein: CATSESSGRPPEQFF. The CDR3 coding sequence is TGTGCCACCAGTGAGAGTAGCGGGAGGCCCCCGGAGCAGTTCTTC.